The present TCR beta chain was sequenced within a study of blood T cell repertoires in COVID-19 (TCRdb year 2020). Context from the whole study: Samples covering the acute and convalescent phases of COVID-19 were provided by collaborators in the United States, Italy and Spain. The material from the prospective study consisted of cDNA or gDNA derived from T cells, B-cell-depleted T cells, or PBMCs. The dataset comprised deeply sampled blood TCRbeta repertoires from subjects exposed to, actively infected with, or recovered from COVID-19. The repertoires were released in a freely available public database meant as a resource for research on the immune response to SARS-CoV-2. The samples were drawn from two sources: the first 160 participants of the ongoing ImmuneRACE study, and over 950 subjects contributed by 6 global collaborators. The sample metadata nearly always contained a de-identified subject ID, COVID-19 status, age in years and sex. Where available, HLA class I and class II types were taken from metadata supplied by the sample provider and were not determined by assay-based typing.

The immunoSEQ Assay, a bias-controlled multiplex PCR, was used to amplify TCRbeta CDR3 regions from genomic DNA. From the authors' description of their analysis: The number of nucleated cells in each sample was estimated from the amplification of reference gene primers within the assay. To quantify the absolute abundance of each unique TCRbeta CDR3 rearrangement, sequence reads were collapsed and filtered. For each sample, productive Simpson clonality was calculated by taking the square root of Simpson's diversity index across productive rearrangements. Not all clones reach the TCRdb copy of this immuneACCESS table, which keeps in-frame sequences only. Checked studies attribute under half of the gap to unresolved V genes and leave the rest unexplained. V and J calls and clone size are copied from that table; D and trimming were computed from the DNA. The sample table shows some 190,000 clones, and 80% to 90% are seen once. Together, the top ten hold 1.5% of the sample.

As concerns this clone: Its target antigen remains unknown. No quality values exist for individual bases; no much larger clone is one base distant.

What the research found in general, with its limitations: How much clinical and demographic metadata was included differed by source and by participant, and the metadata was provided uncurated.

Collaborating institutions collected whole blood in K2EDTA tubes following their own protocols. Collaborator samples were shipped for TCRbeta analysis as frozen whole blood, isolated PBMCs, or DNA extracted from either sample type. Including cysteine and phenylalanine, the CDR3 has 14 amino acids. CDR3 DNA only is kept here, 42 bases in frame from base 1. Germline trimming amounts to 6 bases on V and 4 bases on J, with 4 as the count of junction bases outside the gene matches. CDR1 MNHEY and CDR2 SVGAGI are derived from the germline V gene. The chain uses TRBV6-5 and TRBJ2-2, with 8 middle bases fitting TRBD1. Sequencing was carried out using peripheral blood. This receptor was identified in a man aged 18-30 years with active or convalescent COVID-19. This receptor carries the CDR3 CASRGQVSTGELFF. Here is the DNA: TGTGCCAGCAGGGGACAGGTCTCCACCGGGGAGCTGTTTTTT.